This TCR beta chain is drawn from a study of PD-L1 blockade in urothelial cancer. Study summary: Chemotherapy regimens numbering 0 to 3 had been given to patients. Blood gave a median roughly 150,000 T cells. At 3 weeks after treatment start (second dose) and again at 6 weeks, blood was analyzed.

This CDR3 spans 14 amino acids. V lost 3 bases to trimming and J lost 0 bases, with 8 bases between them. Per the germline V gene, CDR1 is MNHNS and CDR2 is SASEGT. Time point reported: peripheral blood 6 weeks after treatment start. Locally advanced or metastatic urothelial carcinoma was present in patients. Assay: immunoSEQ multiplex PCR; the TCRdb copy retains only in-frame clones and omits some. In the table there are about 120,000 clones, roughly 89% of which are singletons. The sequence was obtained from a man in his fifties or sixties with urothelial cancer. The chain employs TRBV6-1 and TRBJ1-2; D unresolved. The source was PBMCs, collected around atezolizumab (anti-PD-L1) treatment. The CDR3, as DNA: TGTGCCAGCAGTGAGGCCCAGGCTAACTATGGCTACACCTTC. Amino acids: CASSEAQANYGYTF.